The 26 T cell receptor beta chains listed next were all sequenced from one sample in a study of cytomegalovirus exposure and HLA in healthy donors. PCR involved 60 Vbeta and 13 Jbeta primers. Repertoires were generated with immunoSEQ multiplex PCR, while TCRdb's copy carries only in-frame clones and drops some. The sample totals around 140,000 clones. Specimen: PBMCs. These receptor sequences come from a man aged 18 to 30 in good health and CMV-seronegative.

The CDR3 sequence: CATSTLTGVRGSGNTIYF. The CDR3, as DNA: TGTGCCACCAGCACCCTAACAGGGGTTCGGGGCTCCGGAAACACCATATATTTT. The V call is TRBV15, the J call TRBJ1-3; TRBD1 matches 7 bases. The V segment lost 4 bases and the J segment 4 bases; nucleotides outside the gene matches: 16. CDR1 and CDR2 (germline): LNHNV, YYDKDF (reference sequence). The CDR3 length is 18 residues.

This sequence joins TRBV5-1 and TRBJ2-3, with 8 bases that match TRBD1. The CDR3 is 13 amino acids. Germline CDR1 and CDR2: SGHRS and YFSETQ. The J segment lost 8 bases and the V segment lost 2 bases, leaving 4 bases of the junction unmatched. This CDR3 is CASSFQGAPTQYF. DNA for the CDR3: TGCGCCAGCAGCTTCCAGGGGGCCCCTACGCAGTATTTT.

The V call is TRBV2, the J call TRBJ1-5; possibly TRBD1 for D (5 bases). CDR1 is SNHLY and CDR2 is FYNNEI in the germline V gene. V shed 3 bases and J shed 4 bases, with 10 bases lying between them. There are 14 residues in the CDR3. For the CDR3, the DNA is TGTGCCAGCAGTGACCAGGGTATGAATCAGCCCCAGCATTTT. It codes for CASSDQGMNQPQHF.

This chain connects TRBV7-9 to TRBJ2-5; no reliable D call. Near its end, the DNA agrees better with TRBJ2-7, so the J call may be wrong. CDR1 and CDR2 (germline): SEHNR, FQNEAQ (reference sequence). This CDR3 has 12 amino acids. CDR3 sequence: CASGGGFYEQYF. DNA of the CDR3: TGTGCCAGCGGTGGCGGATTTTACGAGCAGTACTTC.

In DNA form, the CDR3 reads TGCGCCAGCAGCTCGGCCCCGGGCACTGAAGCTTTCTTT. As protein: CASSSAPGTEAFF. This sequence joins TRBV5-1 and TRBJ1-1; D unclear. From germline, CDR1 is SGHRS and CDR2 YFSETQ. V was cut by 3 bases and J by 4 bases, with 10 bases left in between. The CDR3 runs 13 residues.

The CDR3 DNA follows: TGTGCCAGTAGTATCCAGCTGGGGCTAGCGGCCTACAATGAGCAGTTCTTC. It is translated as CASSIQLGLAAYNEQFF. This chain uses TRBV19 with TRBJ2-1, with 7 bases identical to TRBD2. This CDR3 has 17 residues. Per germline, CDR1 LNHDA and CDR2 SQIVND (reference sequence). The V and J ends lost 3 bases and 2 bases, in that order; junction bases with no gene match: 10.

The chain has TRBV7-9 and TRBJ1-2; TRBD1 might be the D (5 bases). The germline gives CDR1 SEHNR, CDR2 FQNEAQ (reference sequence). The V end was cut by 6 bases, the J end by 3 bases, with 11 bases between. The CDR3 has 13 residues. CDR3 residues: CASRTGTDYGYTF. CDR3 in DNA: TGTGCCAGCAGAACCGGGACTGACTATGGCTACACCTTC.

This chain uses TRBV9 with TRBJ2-3; 9 bases fit TRBD1. After removal of 1 base from V and 3 bases from J, the junction contained 6 bases not matched to a gene. CDR1 and CDR2 from the germline V gene are SGDLS and YYNGEE. This CDR3 has 16 residues. This CDR3 is CASSVFDDRGTDTQYF. DNA for the CDR3: TGTGCCAGCAGCGTATTCGACGACAGGGGGACAGATACGCAGTATTTT.

The gene calls are TRBV29-1 and TRBJ1-2, with 7 nucleotides matching TRBD1. Trimming removed 0 bases from V and 3 bases from J; junction bases left unmatched: 16. Germline CDR1 SQVTM, CDR2 ANQGSEA. The CDR3 spans 18 residues. The CDR3 DNA sequence: TGCAGCGTTGAAGATTTAAGGGTCGGGGACAGAGCTTACTATGGCTACACCTTC. Protein: CSVEDLRVGDRAYYGYTF.

V and J are TRBV7-2 and TRBJ2-5; 7 nucleotides agree with TRBD1. CDR3 length: 13 residues. The junction had 1 base not matched to a gene; V was cut back by 4 bases and J by 2 bases. Germline CDR1 reads SGHTA; CDR2 reads FQGNSA. The CDR3, as DNA: TGTGCCAGCAGCTCGGGACAGCAAGAGACCCAGTACTTC. Translated: CASSSGQQETQYF.

The V and J genes are TRBV5-1 and TRBJ2-7, with TRBD1 matching 9 bases. V shed 8 bases and J 2 bases; nucleotides not matched to a gene: 5. CDR3 length: 13 amino acids. Germline CDR1 and CDR2: SGHRS and YFSETQ. The CDR3 coding sequence is TGCGCCAGTGGACAGGGGCTCGCCTACGAGCAGTACTTC. It codes for CASGQGLAYEQYF.

The chain joins TRBV5-8 to TRBJ1-4; 7 bases align to TRBD1. From germline, CDR1 is SGHTS and CDR2 YDEGEE. The CDR3 consists of 14 residues. The ends lost 4 bases at V and 2 bases at J; junction bases unmatched: 2. CDR3: CASSRDSTNEKLFF. CDR3 sequence (DNA): TGTGCCAGCAGCCGGGACAGCACTAATGAAAAACTGTTTTTT.

The chain carries TRBV14 and TRBJ1-3; D gene uncertain. Germline V gene sequence: CDR1 SGHDN, CDR2 FVKESK. The V end was cut by 4 bases, the J end by 5 bases, with 15 bases between. The CDR3 extends over 15 amino acids. Written as DNA, the CDR3 is TGTGCCAGCAGCCCGAACCGGTTTAGTAGAAACACCATATATTTT. Encoded protein: CASSPNRFSRNTIYF.

The chain combines TRBV19 with TRBJ2-7, with D perhaps TRBD1 (6 bases). V lost 5 bases and J 4 bases, leaving 12 bases between the germline ends. The germline gives CDR1 LNHDA, CDR2 SQIVND (reference sequence). CDR3 length: 13 residues. For the CDR3, the DNA is TGTGCCAGTAGTGGACAGATAAGTTACGAGCAGTACTTC. It translates to CASSGQISYEQYF. The full variable domain, with the rest looked up from reference TRBV19 and TRBJ2-7, is DGGITQSPKYLFRKEGQNVTLSCEQNLNHDAMYWYRQDPGQGLRLIYYSQIVNDFQKGDIAEGYSVSREKKESFPLTVTSAQKNPTAFYLCASSGQISYEQYFGPGTRLTVT.

The chain links TRBV6-5 to TRBJ1-2; D is undetermined. Deletions cut 6 bases from V and 7 bases from J, with 12 bases between. The V gene's germline CDR1 is MNHEY and CDR2 SVGAGI. This CDR3 is 12 amino acids long. The CDR3 bases are TGTGCCAGCAGCCGCTCCGGGGTTGGCTACACCTTC. Translated: CASSRSGVGYTF.

V and J are TRBV5-1 and TRBJ2-2; TRBD1 agrees at 7 bases. V was pared by 4 bases and J by 4 bases, with 7 bases of the junction left unmatched. This CDR3 is built from 15 residues. Per germline, CDR1 SGHRS and CDR2 YFSETQ. DNA for the CDR3: TGCGCCAGCAGCCCAGGGGGTTCGGTCACCGGGGAGCTGTTTTTT. Translated: CASSPGGSVTGELFF.

V gene TRBV5-4 combines with J gene TRBJ2-7; 10 bases fit TRBD2. In germline, CDR1 is SGHNT, CDR2 YYREEE (reference sequence). Losses at the gene ends were 3 bases for V and 5 bases for J; bases not matched to a gene: 5. The CDR3 is 14 residues long. The CDR3 DNA reads TGTGCCAGCAGCTCGGGACTAGCGAGGGACGAGCAGTACTTC. This gives the protein CASSSGLARDEQYF.

The chain uses TRBV5-1 and TRBJ2-1; D uncertain. Germline assignment: CDR1 SGHRS and CDR2 YFSETQ. The ends were cut back, 0 bases at V and 10 bases at J, with 5 bases in the middle. The CDR3 consists of 11 residues. CDR3 residues: CASSLDREQFF. Written as DNA, the CDR3 is TGCGCCAGCAGCTTGGACAGAGAGCAGTTCTTC. Filled out from reference TRBV5-1 and TRBJ2-1, the complete variable domain reads KAGVTQTPRYLIKTRGQQVTLSCSPISGHRSVSWYQQTPGQGLQFLFEYFSETQRNKGNFPGRFSGRQFSNSRSEMNVSTLELGDSALYLCASSLDREQFFGPGTRLTVL.

The chain employs TRBV2 and TRBJ2-1; no reliable D call. Germline V gene data show CDR1 as SNHLY and CDR2 as FYNNEI. The CDR3 spans 11 residues. V shed 2 bases and J shed 7 bases, with 3 bases lying between them. The CDR3 nucleotides read TGTGCCAGCAGTGAATATAATGAGCAGTTCTTC. It yields the protein CASSEYNEQFF.

This chain joins TRBV4-1 and TRBJ1-2; D ambiguous. Deletions cut 3 bases from V and 6 bases from J, with 11 bases between. Germline V gene lookup returns CDR1 MGHRA and CDR2 YSYEKL. The CDR3 runs to 13 residues. In nucleotides, the CDR3 is TGCGCCAGCAGCCAGAGGGAGATGGATGGCTACACCTTC. Protein sequence: CASSQREMDGYTF.

This sequence joins TRBV4-3 and TRBJ2-5; maybe TRBD2 (6 bases). CDR3 length: 15 amino acids. The germline V gene encodes CDR1 LGHNA and CDR2 YSLEER. With 0 bases removed from V and 5 bases from J, the gap between germline ends came to 13 bases. Written as DNA, the CDR3 is TGCGCCAGCAGCCAAGATTTGGAGGGAACGGAGACCCAGTACTTC. Residues: CASSQDLEGTETQYF.

The chain has TRBV7-2 and TRBJ2-7, with D maybe TRBD2 (6 bases). Trimming cost V 0 bases and J 4 bases, with 10 bases left between them. The CDR3 spans 14 residues. Per germline, CDR1 SGHTA and CDR2 FQGNSA. CDR3 DNA: TGTGCCAGCAGCTTAGCTTGGGGAGGTTACGAGCAGTACTTC. Amino acids: CASSLAWGGYEQYF.

This chain connects TRBV2 to TRBJ2-7; D gene uncertain. Germline V gene sequence: CDR1 SNHLY, CDR2 FYNNEI. V lost 7 bases and J 5 bases, leaving 21 bases between the germline ends. The CDR3 runs to 15 residues. The CDR3 DNA reads TGTGCCAGCACGGAGAGTCCAAATGGTTCCGACGAGCAGTACTTC. It codes for CASTESPNGSDEQYF.

The V call is TRBV29-1, the J call TRBJ2-4, with TRBD1 matching over 7 bases. The CDR3 is made up of 12 amino acids. Germline V lookup: CDR1 SQVTM, CDR2 ANQGSEA. V lost 6 bases to trimming and J lost 9 bases; unmatched junction nucleotides: 8. The CDR3 DNA reads as TGCAGCGTCAGACAGGGTTCAGGCATTCAGTACTTC. Protein product: CSVRQGSGIQYF.

The chain carries TRBV25-1 and TRBJ2-5; D perhaps matches TRBD1 (5 bases). V was clipped by 3 bases and J by 10 bases, with 9 bases between them. Germline V CDR1 and CDR2: MGHDK, SYGVNS. This CDR3 spans 11 amino acids. The CDR3 DNA reads TGTGCCAGCAGTGATAAGGGGAACCAGTACTTC. Amino acid sequence: CASSDKGNQYF.

This CDR3 is CASSATGTDNSPLHF. For the CDR3, the DNA is TGCGCCAGCAGCGCGACCGGGACAGACAATTCACCCCTCCACTTT. The rearrangement uses TRBV5-1 and TRBJ1-6; 7 bases map to TRBD1. V dropped 4 bases and J dropped 7; count of bases not matched to a gene: 8. CDR1 and CDR2 from the germline V gene are SGHRS and YFSETQ. There are 15 residues in the CDR3. The variable domain in full, with the rest retrieved from reference TRBV5-1 and TRBJ1-6, is KAGVTQTPRYLIKTRGQQVTLSCSPISGHRSVSWYQQTPGQGLQFLFEYFSETQRNKGNFPGRFSGRQFSNSRSEMNVSTLELGDSALYLCASSATGTDNSPLHFGNGTRLTVT.